This TCR beta chain was retrieved from a study of regulatory T cells in long-lasting Graves disease. Specified time point: newly diagnosed GD, antithyroid drugs for less than 3 months. Generation of the TCR library employed RNA extracted from PBMCs. The CDR3 has 16 residues. Trimming left V 3 bases short and J 5 bases short, with 16 bases between. Germline loops: CDR1 ENHRY, CDR2 SYGVKD. In its sample, this clonotype was seen many times. Library construction for TCR beta used iRepertoire HTBI primers and Arm-PCR of CDR3 regions. TCRdb re-called the multiplex PCR reads with MiXCR, one entry per CDR3 protein. The top ten hold roughly 23% of the sample, which has over 200,000 distinct CDR3 sequences, around 17% seen once.

This specimen consisted of peripheral blood mononuclear cells (PBMCs), obtained at new diagnosis, from a patient treated with antithyroid drugs. The genes are TRBV10-3 and TRBJ2-2; no definite D call. This sequence originates from a female donor with Graves disease. CDR3 protein: CAISEMAGRRTGELFF. In DNA form, the CDR3 reads TGTGCCATCAGTGAAATGGCAGGCCGCCGGACCGGGGAGCTGTTTTTT.